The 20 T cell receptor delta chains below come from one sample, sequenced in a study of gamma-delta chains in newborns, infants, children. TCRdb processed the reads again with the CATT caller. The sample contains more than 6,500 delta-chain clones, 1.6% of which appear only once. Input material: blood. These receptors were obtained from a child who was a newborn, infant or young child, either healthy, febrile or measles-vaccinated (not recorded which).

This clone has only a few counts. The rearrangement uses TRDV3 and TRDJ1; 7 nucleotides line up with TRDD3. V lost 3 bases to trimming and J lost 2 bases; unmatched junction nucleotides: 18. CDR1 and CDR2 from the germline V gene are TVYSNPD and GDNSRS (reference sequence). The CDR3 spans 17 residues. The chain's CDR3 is CAFSMALAGDPTDKLIF. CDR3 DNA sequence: TGTGCCTTCTCAATGGCCTTAGCGGGGGATCCGACCGATAAACTCATCTTT.

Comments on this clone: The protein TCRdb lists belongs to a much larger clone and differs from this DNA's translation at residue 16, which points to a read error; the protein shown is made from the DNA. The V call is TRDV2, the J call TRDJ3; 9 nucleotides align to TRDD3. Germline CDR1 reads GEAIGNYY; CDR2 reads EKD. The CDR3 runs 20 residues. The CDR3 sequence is CACDTVLLGDHVWDTQQMFF. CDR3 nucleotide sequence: TGTGCCTGTGACACCGTCCTACTGGGGGACCACGTTTGGGACACCCAACAGATGTTTTTC.

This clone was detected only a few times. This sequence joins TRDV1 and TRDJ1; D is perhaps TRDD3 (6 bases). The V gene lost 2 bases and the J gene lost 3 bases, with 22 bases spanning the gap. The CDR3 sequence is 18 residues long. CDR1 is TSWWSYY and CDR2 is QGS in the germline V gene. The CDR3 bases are TGTGCTCTTGGGGAAAACAAAGGGGGGAACTGGGACTCCGATAAACTCATCTTT. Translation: CALGENKGGNWDSDKLIF.

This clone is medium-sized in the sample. This CDR3 is CAASPSTHLRWGIRYKLIF. CDR3 DNA: TGTGCAGCAAGCCCTAGTACCCATCTACGGTGGGGGATACGCTATAAACTCATCTTT. The gene calls are TRAV29/DV5 and TRDJ1, with TRDD3 matching 11 bases. The CDR3 extends over 19 amino acids. After removal of 1 base from V and 6 bases from J, the junction contained 20 bases not matched to a gene. CDR1 and CDR2 (germline): NSMFDY, ISSIKDK.

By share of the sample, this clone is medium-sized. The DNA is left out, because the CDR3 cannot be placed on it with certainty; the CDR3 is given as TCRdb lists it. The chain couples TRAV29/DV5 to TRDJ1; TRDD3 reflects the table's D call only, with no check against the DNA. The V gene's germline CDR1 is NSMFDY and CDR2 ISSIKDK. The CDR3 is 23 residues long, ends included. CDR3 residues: CSVLLCSNLLFLRGIRCGDKLIF.

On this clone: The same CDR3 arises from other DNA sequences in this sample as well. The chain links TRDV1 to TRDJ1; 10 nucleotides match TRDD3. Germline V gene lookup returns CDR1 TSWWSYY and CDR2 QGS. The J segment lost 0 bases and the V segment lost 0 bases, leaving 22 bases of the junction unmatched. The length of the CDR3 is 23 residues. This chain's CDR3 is CALGELTRSGWGIAHLYTDKLIF. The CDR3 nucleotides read TGTGCTCTTGGGGAACTCACGCGTTCCGGCTGGGGGATAGCCCACCTGTACACCGATAAACTCATCTTT.

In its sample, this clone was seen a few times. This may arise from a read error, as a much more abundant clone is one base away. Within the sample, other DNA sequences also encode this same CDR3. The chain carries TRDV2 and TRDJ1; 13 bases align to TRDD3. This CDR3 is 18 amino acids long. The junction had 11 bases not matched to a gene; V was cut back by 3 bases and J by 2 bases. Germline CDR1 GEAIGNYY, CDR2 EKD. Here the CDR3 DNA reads TGTGCCTGTGACTCGGTACTGGGGGATACGCGAGGAACCGATAAACTCATCTTT. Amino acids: CACDSVLGDTRGTDKLIF.

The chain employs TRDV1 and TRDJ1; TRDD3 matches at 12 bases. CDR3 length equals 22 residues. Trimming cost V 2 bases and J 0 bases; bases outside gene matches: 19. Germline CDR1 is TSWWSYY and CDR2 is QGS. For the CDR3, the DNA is TGTGCTCTTGGGGAAGGAGATACTGGGGGATACCAATACCGACCTTACACCGATAAACTCATCTTT. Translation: CALGEGDTGGYQYRPYTDKLIF.

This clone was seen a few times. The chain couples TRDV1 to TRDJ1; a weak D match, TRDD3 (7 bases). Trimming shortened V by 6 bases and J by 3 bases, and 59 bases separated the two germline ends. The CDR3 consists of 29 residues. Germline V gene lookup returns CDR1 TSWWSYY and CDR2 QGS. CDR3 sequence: CALGPPGPSAFPYALSTGALRGESDKLIF. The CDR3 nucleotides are TGTGCTCTTGGACCTCCGGGGCCAAGTGCCTTCCCATACGCTTTGAGTACTGGGGCATTACGGGGGGAGTCCGATAAACTCATCTTT.

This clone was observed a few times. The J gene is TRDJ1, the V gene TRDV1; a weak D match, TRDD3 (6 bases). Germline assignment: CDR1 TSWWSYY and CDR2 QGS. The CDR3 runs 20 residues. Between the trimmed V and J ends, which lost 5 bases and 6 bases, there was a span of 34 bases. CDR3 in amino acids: CALGSNLRNGGYAGGNKLIF. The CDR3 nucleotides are TGTGCTCTTGGGAGCAACCTACGAAATGGGGGGTACGCAGGAGGGAATAAACTCATCTTT.

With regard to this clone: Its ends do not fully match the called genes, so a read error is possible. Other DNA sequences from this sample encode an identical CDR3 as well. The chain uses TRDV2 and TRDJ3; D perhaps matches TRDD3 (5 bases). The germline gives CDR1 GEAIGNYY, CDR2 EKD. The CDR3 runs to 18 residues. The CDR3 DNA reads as TGTGCCTGTGACACCGTGGGGACCAGCTCCTGGGACACCCGACAGATGTTCTTC. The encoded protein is CACDTVGTSSWDTRQMFF.

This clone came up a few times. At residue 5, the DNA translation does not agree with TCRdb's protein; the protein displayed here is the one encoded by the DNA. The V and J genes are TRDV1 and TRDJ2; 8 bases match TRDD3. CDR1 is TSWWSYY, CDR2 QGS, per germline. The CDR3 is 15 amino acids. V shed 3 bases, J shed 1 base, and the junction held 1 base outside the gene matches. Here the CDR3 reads CALGDTGGLTAQLFF. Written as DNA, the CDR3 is TGTGCTCTTGGGGATACTGGGGGTTTGACAGCACAACTCTTCTTT.

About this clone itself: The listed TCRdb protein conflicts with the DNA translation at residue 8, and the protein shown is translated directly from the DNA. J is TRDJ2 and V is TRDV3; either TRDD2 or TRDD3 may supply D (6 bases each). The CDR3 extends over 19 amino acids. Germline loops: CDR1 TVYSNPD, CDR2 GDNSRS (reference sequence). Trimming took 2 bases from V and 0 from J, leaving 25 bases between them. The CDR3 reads CAFFLAGRYARALTAQLFF. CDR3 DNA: TGTGCCTTTTTCCTAGCCGGGAGATACGCGAGGGCTTTGACAGCACAACTCTTCTTT.

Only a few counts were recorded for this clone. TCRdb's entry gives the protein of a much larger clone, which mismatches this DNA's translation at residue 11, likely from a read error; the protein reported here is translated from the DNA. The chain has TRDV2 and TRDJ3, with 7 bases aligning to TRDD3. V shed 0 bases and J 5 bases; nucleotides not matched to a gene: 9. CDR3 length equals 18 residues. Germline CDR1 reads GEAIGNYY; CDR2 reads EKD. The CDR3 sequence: CACDTGGYGPRDTRQMFF. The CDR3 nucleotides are TGTGCCTGTGACACCGGTGGATACGGGCCCCGGGACACCCGACAGATGTTTTTC.

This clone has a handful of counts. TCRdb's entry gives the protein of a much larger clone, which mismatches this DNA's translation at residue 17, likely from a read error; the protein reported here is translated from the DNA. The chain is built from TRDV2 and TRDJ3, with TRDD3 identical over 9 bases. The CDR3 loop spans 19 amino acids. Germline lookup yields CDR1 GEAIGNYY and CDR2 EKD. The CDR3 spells CACDTHSGGFPWDTRQTFF. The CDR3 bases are TGTGCCTGTGACACGCATTCTGGGGGATTCCCCTGGGACACCCGACAGACGTTTTTC.

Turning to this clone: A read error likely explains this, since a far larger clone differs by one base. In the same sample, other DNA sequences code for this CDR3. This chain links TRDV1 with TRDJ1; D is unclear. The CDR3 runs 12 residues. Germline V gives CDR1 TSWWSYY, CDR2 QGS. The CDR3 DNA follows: TGTGCTCTTGGGATGTACACCGATAAACTCATCTTC. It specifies CALGMYTDKLIF.

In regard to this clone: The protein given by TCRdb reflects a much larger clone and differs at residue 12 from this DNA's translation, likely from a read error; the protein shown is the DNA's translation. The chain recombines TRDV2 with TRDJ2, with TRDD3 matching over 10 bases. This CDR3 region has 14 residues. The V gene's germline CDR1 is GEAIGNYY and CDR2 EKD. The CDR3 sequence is CACDTVGDTAQPFF. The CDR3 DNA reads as TGTGCCTGTGACACGGTGGGGGATACAGCACAACCCTTCTTT.

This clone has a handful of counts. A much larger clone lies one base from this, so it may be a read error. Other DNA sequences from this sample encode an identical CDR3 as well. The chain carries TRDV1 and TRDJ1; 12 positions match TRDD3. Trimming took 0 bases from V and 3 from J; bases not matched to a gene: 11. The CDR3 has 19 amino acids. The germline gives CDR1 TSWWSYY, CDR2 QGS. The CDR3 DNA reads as TGTGCTCTTGGGGAACTGCAGCTACCTCACTGGGGGATACCCGATAAACTCATCTTT. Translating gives CALGELQLPHWGIPDKLIF.

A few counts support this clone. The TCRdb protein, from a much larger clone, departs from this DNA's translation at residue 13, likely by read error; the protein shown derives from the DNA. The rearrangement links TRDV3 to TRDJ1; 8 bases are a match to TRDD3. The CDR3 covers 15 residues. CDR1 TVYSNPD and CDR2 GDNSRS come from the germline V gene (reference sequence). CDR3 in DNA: TGTGCCCTGATCCGCACGGGGGATAACACCGATAAAATCATCTTT. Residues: CALIRTGDNTDKIIF.

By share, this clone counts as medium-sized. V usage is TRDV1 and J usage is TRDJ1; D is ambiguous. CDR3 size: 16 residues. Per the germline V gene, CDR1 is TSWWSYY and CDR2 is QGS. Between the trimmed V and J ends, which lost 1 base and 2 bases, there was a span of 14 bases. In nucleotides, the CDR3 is TGTGCTCTTGGGGAACGCCCGGGTAGGATGACCGATAAACTCATCTTT. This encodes CALGERPGRMTDKLIF.